This T cell receptor beta chain was obtained from a study of T cells in localized non-small cell lung cancer. Only in-frame clones appear in the TCRdb table, and some are missing; sequencing was by immunoSEQ multiplex PCR. The table has about 30,000 clones, roughly 91% seen once. With V trimmed by 5 bases and J by 4 bases, 4 bases remained unmatched. The CDR3 runs to 13 residues. Germline V lookup: CDR1 SEHNR, CDR2 FQNEAQ (reference sequence). Broader study findings: Uninvolved nearby lung showed the greatest T cell clonality, exceeding that found in tumor. The appearance of a median approximately 60 of the top 100 tumor clones was seen in adjacent lung.

Note on this clone: What it binds is unknown.

The specimen comprised peripheral blood, sampled before any cancer treatment. The clonotype comes from a female donor older than 55 with stage I lung adenocarcinoma. This chain links TRBV7-9 with TRBJ1-1; 7 nucleotides align to TRBD1. Written as DNA, the CDR3 is TGTGCCAGCAGCACCTCAGGGGGCACTGAAGCTTTCTTT. Translation: CASSTSGGTEAFF.